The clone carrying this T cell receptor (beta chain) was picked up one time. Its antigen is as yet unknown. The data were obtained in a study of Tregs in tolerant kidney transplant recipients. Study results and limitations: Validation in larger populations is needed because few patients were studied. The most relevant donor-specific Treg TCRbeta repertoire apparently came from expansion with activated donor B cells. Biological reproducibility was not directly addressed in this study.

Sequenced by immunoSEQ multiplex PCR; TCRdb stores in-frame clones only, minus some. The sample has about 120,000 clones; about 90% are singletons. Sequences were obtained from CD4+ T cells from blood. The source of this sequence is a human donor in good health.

The CDR3 loop is CASSRVGNEQFF. CDR3 bases: TGTGCCAGCAGTAGGGTGGGGAATGAGCAGTTCTTC. The rearrangement links TRBV28 to TRBJ2-1; D not resolved. The V end lost 5 bases, the J end lost 7 bases, and 9 bases lay between the germline ends. The CDR3 contains 12 residues. CDR1 and CDR2 from the germline V gene are MDHEN and SYDVKM.